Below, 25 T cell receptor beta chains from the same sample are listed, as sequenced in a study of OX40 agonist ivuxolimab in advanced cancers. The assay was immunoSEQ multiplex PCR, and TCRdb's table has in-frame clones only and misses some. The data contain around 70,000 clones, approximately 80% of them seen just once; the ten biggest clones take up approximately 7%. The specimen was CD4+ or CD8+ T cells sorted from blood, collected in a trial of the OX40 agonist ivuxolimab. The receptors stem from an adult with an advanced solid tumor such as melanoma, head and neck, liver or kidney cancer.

The CDR3 reads CAWSEVPYTEAFF. CDR3 DNA: TGTGCCTGGAGTGAGGTTCCATACACTGAAGCTTTCTTT. The gene calls are TRBV30 and TRBJ1-1, with D uncertain. Trimming pared 1 base from V and 3 bases from J, leaving 9 bases between. This CDR3 region has 13 residues. Per the germline V gene, CDR1 is GTSNPN and CDR2 is SVGIG (reference sequence).

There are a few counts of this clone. CDR3 sequence (DNA): TGTGCCAGCTCACCACAATCAGGGATGGCCTCGGGTCAGCCCCAGCATTTT. Encoded protein: CASSPQSGMASGQPQHF. This sequence joins TRBV18 and TRBJ1-5; tentative D call: TRBD1 (5 bases). The germline gives CDR1 KGHSH, CDR2 LQKENI. V was trimmed by 1 base and J by 6 bases, leaving 19 bases between them. The CDR3 loop spans 17 amino acids.

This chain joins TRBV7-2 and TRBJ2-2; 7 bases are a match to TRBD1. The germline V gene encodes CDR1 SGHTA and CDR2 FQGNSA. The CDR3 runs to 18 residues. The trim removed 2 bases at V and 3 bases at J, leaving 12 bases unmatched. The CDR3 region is CASSLNGQAFSYTGELFF. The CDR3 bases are TGTGCCAGCAGCTTAAACGGACAGGCGTTCTCGTACACCGGGGAGCTGTTTTTT.

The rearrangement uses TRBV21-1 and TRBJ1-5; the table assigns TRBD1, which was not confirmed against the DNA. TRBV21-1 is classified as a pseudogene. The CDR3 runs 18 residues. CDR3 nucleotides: TGTGCCAGCAGCAAAAGCAGACAGGGATTGGGTAGCAATCAGCCCCAGCATTTT. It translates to CASSKSRQGLGSNQPQHF.

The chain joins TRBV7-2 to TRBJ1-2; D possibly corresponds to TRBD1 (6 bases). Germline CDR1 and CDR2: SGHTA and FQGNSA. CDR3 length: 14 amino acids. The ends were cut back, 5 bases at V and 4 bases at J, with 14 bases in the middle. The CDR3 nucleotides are TGTGCCAGCAGCCTGGGGGGGCCCCTCTATGGCTACACCTTC. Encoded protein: CASSLGGPLYGYTF. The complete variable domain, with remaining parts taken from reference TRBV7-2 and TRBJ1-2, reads GAGVSQSPSNKVTEKGKDVELRCDPISGHTALYWYRQSLGQGLEFLIYFQGNSAPDKSGLPSDRFSAERTGGSVSTLTIQRTQQEDSAVYLCASSLGGPLYGYTFGSGTRLTVV.

CDR3 in DNA: TGTGCCAGCATTTCGGGCTTGGGAGAAGGGACAGATACGCAGTATTTT. Translating it yields CASISGLGEGTDTQYF. The rearrangement uses TRBV13 and TRBJ2-3, with a tentative D call TRBD2 (5 bases). This CDR3 contains 16 residues. Trimming stripped 7 bases from V and 3 bases from J, with 20 bases between. Germline V gene lookup returns CDR1 PRHDT and CDR2 FYEKMQ (reference sequence). The variable domain in full, completed from reference TRBV13 and TRBJ2-3, reads AAGVIQSPRHLIKEKRETATLKCYPIPRHDTVYWYQQGPGQDPQFLISFYEKMQSDKGSIPDRFSAQQFSDYHSELNMSSLELGDSALYFCASISGLGEGTDTQYFGPGTRLTVL.

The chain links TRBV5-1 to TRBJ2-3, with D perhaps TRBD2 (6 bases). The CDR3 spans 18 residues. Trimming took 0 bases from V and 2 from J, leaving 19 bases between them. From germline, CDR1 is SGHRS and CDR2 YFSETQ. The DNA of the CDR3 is TGCGCCAGCAGCTTGGAGCCCTCAGCAGGCGGGATCACAGATACGCAGTATTTT. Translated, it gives CASSLEPSAGGITDTQYF.

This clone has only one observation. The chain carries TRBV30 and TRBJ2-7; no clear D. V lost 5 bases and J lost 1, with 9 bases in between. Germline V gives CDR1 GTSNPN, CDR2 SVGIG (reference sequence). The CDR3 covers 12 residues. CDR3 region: CAWGSSSYEQYF. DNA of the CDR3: TGTGCCTGGGGGTCCTCTTCCTACGAGCAGTACTTC.

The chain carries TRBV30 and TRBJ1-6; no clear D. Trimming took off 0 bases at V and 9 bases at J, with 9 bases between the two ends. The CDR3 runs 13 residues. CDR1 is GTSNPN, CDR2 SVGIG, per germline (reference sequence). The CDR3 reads CAWSVSRLSPLHF. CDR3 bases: TGTGCCTGGAGTGTATCACGGCTTTCACCCCTCCACTTT.

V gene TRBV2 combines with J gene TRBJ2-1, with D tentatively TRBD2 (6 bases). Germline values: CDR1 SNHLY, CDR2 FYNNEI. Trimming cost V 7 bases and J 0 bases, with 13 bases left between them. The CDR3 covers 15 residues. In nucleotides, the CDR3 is TGTGCCAGCAAGAGGGACGGGAGCTCCTACAATGAGCAGTTCTTC. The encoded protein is CASKRDGSSYNEQFF.

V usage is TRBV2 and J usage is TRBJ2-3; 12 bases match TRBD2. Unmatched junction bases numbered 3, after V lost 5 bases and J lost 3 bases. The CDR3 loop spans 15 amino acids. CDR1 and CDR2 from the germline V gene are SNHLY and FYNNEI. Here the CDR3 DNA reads TGTGCCAGCAGTATGGGACTAGCGGGTACAGATACGCAGTATTTT. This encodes CASSMGLAGTDTQYF.

DNA of the CDR3: TGTGCCAGCAGAAGGGACACGTTGAACACTGAAGCTTTCTTT. This gives the protein CASRRDTLNTEAFF. The genes are TRBV6-1 and TRBJ1-1, with D perhaps TRBD1 (6 bases). CDR1 is MNHNS, CDR2 SASEGT, per germline. The ends were cut back, 6 bases at V and 0 bases at J, with 11 bases in the middle. The CDR3 is made up of 14 amino acids.

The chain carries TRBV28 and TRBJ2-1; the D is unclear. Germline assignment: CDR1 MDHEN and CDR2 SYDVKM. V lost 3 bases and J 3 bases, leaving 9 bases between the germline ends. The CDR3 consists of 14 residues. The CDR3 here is CASSFASYYNEQFF. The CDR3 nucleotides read TGTGCCAGCAGTTTTGCCTCCTACTACAATGAGCAGTTCTTC.

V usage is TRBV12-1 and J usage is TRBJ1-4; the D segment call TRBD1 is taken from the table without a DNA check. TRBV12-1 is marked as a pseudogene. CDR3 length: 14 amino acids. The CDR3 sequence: CASSLTATWGKLFF. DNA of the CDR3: TGTGCCAGCAGCTTGACAGCTACCTGGGGAAAACTGTTTTTT.

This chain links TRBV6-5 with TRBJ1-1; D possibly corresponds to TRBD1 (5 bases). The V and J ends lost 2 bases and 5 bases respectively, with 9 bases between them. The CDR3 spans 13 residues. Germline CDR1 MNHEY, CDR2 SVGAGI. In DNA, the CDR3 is TGTGCCAGCAGTTACGGGGGAAGAACTGAAGCTTTCTTT. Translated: CASSYGGRTEAFF.

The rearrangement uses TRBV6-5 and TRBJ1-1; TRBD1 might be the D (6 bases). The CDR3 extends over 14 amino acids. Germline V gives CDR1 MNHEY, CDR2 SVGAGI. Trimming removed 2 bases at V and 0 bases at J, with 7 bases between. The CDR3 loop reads CASSYTGMNTEAFF. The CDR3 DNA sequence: TGTGCCAGCAGTTACACAGGGATGAACACTGAAGCTTTCTTT.

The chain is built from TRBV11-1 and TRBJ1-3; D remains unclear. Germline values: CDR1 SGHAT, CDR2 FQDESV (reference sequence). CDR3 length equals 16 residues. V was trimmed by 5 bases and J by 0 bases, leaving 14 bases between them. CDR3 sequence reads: CASSPFDAFSGNTIYF. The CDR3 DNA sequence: TGTGCCAGCAGCCCATTCGACGCCTTCTCTGGAAACACCATATATTTT.

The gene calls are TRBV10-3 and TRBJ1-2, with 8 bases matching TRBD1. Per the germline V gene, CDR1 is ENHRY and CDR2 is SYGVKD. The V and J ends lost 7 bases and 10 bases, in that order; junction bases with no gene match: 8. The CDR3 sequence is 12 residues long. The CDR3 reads CAIKTGASDYTF. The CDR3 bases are TGTGCCATCAAGACAGGGGCTTCGGACTACACCTTC.

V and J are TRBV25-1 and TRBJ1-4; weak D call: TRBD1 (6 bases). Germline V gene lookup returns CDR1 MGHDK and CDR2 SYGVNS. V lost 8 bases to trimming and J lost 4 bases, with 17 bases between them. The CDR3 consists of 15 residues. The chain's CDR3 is CASASTGTFNEKLFF. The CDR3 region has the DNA TGTGCCAGCGCCTCAACCGGGACATTTAATGAAAAACTGTTTTTT.

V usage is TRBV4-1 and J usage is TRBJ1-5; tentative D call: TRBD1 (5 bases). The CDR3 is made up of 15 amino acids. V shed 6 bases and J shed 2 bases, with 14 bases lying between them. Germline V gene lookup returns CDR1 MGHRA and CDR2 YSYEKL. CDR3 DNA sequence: TGCGCCAGCAGTTCTATTCAACAGGGCAATCAGCCCCAGCATTTT. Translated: CASSSIQQGNQPQHF.

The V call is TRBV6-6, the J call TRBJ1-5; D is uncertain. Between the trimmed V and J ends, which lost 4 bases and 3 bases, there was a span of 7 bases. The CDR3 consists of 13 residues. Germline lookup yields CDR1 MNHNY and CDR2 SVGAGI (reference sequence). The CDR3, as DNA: TGTGCCAGCAGTTTCCTTTCCAATCAGCCCCAGCATTTT. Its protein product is CASSFLSNQPQHF.

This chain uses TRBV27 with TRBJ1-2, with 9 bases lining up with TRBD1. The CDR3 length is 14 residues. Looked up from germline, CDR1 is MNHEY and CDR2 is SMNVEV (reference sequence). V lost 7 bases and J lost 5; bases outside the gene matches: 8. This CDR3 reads CASNPGGTGYGYTF. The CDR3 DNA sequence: TGTGCCAGCAATCCCGGGGGGACAGGGTATGGCTACACCTTC.

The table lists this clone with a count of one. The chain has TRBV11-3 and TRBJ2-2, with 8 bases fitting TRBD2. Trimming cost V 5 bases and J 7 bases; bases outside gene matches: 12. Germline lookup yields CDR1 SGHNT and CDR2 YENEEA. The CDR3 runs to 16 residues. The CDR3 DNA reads TGTGCCAGCAGCGCGCATAGCGGGAAAGCGATCGGGGAGCTGTTTTTT. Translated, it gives CASSAHSGKAIGELFF.

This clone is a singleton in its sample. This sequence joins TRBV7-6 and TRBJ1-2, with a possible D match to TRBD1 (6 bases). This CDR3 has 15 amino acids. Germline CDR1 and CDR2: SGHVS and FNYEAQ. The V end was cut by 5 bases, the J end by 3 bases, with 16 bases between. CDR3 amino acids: CASSQTWTDDYGYTF. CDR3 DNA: TGTGCCAGCAGCCAGACCTGGACAGACGACTATGGCTACACCTTC. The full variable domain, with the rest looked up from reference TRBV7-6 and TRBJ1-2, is GAGVSQSPRYKVTKRGQDVALRCDPISGHVSLYWYRQALGQGPEFLTYFNYEAQQDKSGLPNDRFSAERPEGSISTLTIQRTEQRDSAMYRCASSQTWTDDYGYTFGSGTRLTVV.

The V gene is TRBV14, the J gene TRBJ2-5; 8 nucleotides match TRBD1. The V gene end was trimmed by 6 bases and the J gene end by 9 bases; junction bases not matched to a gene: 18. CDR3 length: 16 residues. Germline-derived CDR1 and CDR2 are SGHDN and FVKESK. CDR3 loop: CASSERSLHGQGAQYF. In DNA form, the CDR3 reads TGTGCCAGCAGTGAAAGATCCCTCCACGGACAGGGAGCCCAGTACTTC.